The T cell receptor (beta chain) described here comes from a study of identical twins. Study-wide findings and caveats: Modelling approaches yielded underestimates of out-of-frame TCR alpha sharing between monozygotic twins.

TCRdb processed the 5' RACE reads anew with MiXCR; each CDR3 protein has one entry. The sample shows about 530,000 distinct CDR3 sequences, 20% to 25% of them seen only once. The CDR3 is 15 amino acids. CDR1 and CDR2 from the germline V gene are SGHTA and FQGNSA. Between the trimmed V and J ends, which lost 5 bases and 4 bases, there was a span of 15 bases. With regard to this clonotype: Antigen unknown.

The same sample was also studied in work on yellow fever vaccine responses in identical twins.

Sequenced input: CD4+ T cells sorted from blood. The chain employs TRBV7-2 and TRBJ2-1, with D hard to call. The TCR comes from a young woman in good health. Written as DNA, the CDR3 is TGTGCCAGCAGCCTCCGGGTGAGTCGTTACAATGAGCAGTTCTTC. The encoded protein is CASSLRVSRYNEQFF.